This T cell receptor beta chain was identified during a study of T cell responses to AZD1222 COVID-19 vaccine. CDR3 length equals 16 residues. In germline, CDR1 is MDHEN, CDR2 SYDVKM. J was trimmed by 8 bases and V by 5 bases; bases with no gene match: 14. The assay was immunoSEQ multiplex PCR, and TCRdb's table has in-frame clones only and misses some. Among roughly 150,000 clones, approximately 91% were seen once, and the ten largest hold more than 0.9%. As concerns this clone: The antigen is not known.

Study-level results: Two AZD1222 doses significantly raised spike-specific TCR breadth and depth over controls. Dominant CD4 TCR responses targeted spike regions 160-218 and 743-854. Per reports, nearly half of all spike-specific TCRs target regions that are unmutated in variants. At baseline, just 5 or 6 AZD1222 recipients tested seropositive.

The chain uses TRBV28 and TRBJ1-2; TRBD1 matches 10 bases. This receptor was identified in an adult who received the AZD1222 COVID-19 vaccine. This specimen consisted of peripheral blood, obtained 28 days after the second AZD1222 dose. CDR3: CASSPAGTGDLWGYTF. The CDR3, as DNA: TGTGCCAGCAGTCCGGCCGGGACAGGGGACCTCTGGGGCTACACCTTC.